This T cell receptor (beta chain) was captured in a study of blood T cells in healthy people across ages. Isolating PBMCs gave at least 6.5 million of these cells per sample. For this clonotype: Its antigen is undetermined.

Study-wide results and limits: Observed TCR beta diversity per million T cells went down as age went up. This fall followed a roughly linear course with age. The lack of PBMC sorting stopped any conclusive naive versus antigen-experienced comparison.

A second PCR of about 7 to 12 cycles used a sample-barcoded 5' primer and a J-beta primer mix. TCRdb re-called the 5' RACE reads with MiXCR, one entry per CDR3 protein. The repertoire holds about 1,500,000 distinct CDR3 sequences, with 28% as singletons. Trimming stripped 5 bases from V and 6 bases from J, with 11 bases between. The CDR3 runs 13 residues. CDR1 and CDR2 (germline): SGHAT, FQNNGV. The chain joins TRBV11-2 to TRBJ1-5, with TRBD1 as a possible D gene (5 bases). What was sequenced was blood. This receptor was obtained from a woman aged 30 to 39 in good health. The CDR3 DNA follows: TGTGCCAGCAGCGTTGGACAAGCTCAGCCCCAGCATTTT. Translated, it gives CASSVGQAQPQHF.